The TCR beta chain described here comes from a study of T-cell reconstitution after alpha-beta-depleted transplantation in children. A note on this clonotype: Its antigen is undetermined.

Preparation of the TCRbeta library involved a method that used unique molecular identifiers. TCRdb used MiXCR to reprocess the PCR reads, holding one entry per CDR3 protein. The sample consists of 200,000 or so distinct CDR3 sequences, approximately 8% of them appearing once. Findings and caveats of the study: Fresh T-cell production supplied most of the T-cell counts and diversity seen one year after transplant.

Per germline, CDR1 DFQATT and CDR2 SNEGSKA (reference sequence). This CDR3 region has 16 residues. V lost 0 bases to trimming and J lost 5 bases, with 20 bases between them. Sequenced here: PBMCs, mostly from graft donor cells, sampled 360 days after TCRalphabeta/CD19-depleted stem cell transplant. The clonotype originates from a male patient aged 2-15 years who had a stem cell transplant for acute myeloid leukemia, so the T cells may come from the graft donor. The V and J genes are TRBV20-1 and TRBJ2-7; D possibly corresponds to TRBD2 (5 bases). CDR3 nucleotides: TGCAGTGCTAGAGATAGGGAGCATCGGGCTTCCGACGAGCAGTACGTC. Its translation is CSARDREHRASDEQYV.